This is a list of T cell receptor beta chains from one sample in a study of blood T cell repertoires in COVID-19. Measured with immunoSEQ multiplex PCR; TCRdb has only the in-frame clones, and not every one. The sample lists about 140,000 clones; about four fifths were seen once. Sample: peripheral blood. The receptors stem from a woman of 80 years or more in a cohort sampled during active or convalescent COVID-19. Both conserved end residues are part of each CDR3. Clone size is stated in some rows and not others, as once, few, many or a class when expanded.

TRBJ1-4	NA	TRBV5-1	CASSSTGGLVTNEKLFF
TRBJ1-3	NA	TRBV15	CATSRDYGGRGISGNTIYF
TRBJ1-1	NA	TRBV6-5	CASSPRGNTEAFF
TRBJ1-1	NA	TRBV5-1	CASSLYTGSNTEAFF
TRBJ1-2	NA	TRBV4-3	CASSQAALQGAYGYTF
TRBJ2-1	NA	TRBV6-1	CASSERIAGRDEQFF
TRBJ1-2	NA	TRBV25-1	CASKQGNNYGYTF
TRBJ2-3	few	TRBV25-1	CASSEWAGGTDTQYF
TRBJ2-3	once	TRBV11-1	CASSYTSGRDTQYF
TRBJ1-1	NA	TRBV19	CASSIYRQGPMNTEAFF
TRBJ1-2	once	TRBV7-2	CASRPGGSYGYTF
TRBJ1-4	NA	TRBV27	CASSKLGQFNEKLFF
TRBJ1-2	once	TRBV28	CASSLYGTGVNYGYTF
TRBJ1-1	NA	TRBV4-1	CASSILPVPMNTEAFF
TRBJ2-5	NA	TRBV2	CASSDRGGETQYF
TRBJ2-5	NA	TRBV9	CASSVGPAGGETQYF
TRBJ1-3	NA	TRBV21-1	CASSMGRRAGNTIYF
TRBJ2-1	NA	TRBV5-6	CASSWGLAAYNEQFF
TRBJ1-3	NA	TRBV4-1	CASSQGPSGTGWNTIYF
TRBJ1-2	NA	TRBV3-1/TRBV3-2	CASSYREGGYGYTF
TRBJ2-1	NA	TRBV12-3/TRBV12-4	CASSRDRLQFF
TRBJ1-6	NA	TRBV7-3	CASSPGGANSPLHF
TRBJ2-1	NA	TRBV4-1	CASSQVGDRSINEQFF
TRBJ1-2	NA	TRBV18	CASDLTGGGYTF
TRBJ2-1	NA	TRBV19	CASSGRGAPLNEQFF
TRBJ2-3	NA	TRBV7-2	CASSLVITSVGDTQYF
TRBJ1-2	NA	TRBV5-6	CASSLGQGGYGYTF
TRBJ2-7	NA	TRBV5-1	CASSFELTTDEQYF
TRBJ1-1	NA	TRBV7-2	CASSLGGGSVTEAFF
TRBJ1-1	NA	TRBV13	CASSLMADEAFF
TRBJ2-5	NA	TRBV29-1	CSAKTGASGETQYF
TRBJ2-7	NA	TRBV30	CAWKEGSRDEQYF
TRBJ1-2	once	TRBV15	CATSRDSYGYTF
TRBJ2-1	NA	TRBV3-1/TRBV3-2	CASSQVSSGGKDEQFF
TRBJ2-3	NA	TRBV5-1	CASSWPGLAGVDTQYF
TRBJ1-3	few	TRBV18	CASSPRQTAGHTIYF
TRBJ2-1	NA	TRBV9	CASSVGGQGAYNEQFF
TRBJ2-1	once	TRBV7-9	CASSSRRVATSYNEQFF
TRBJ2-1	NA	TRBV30	CAWKLAGGRGEQFF
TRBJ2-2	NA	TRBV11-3	CASSPGTGGGELFF